The 6 T cell receptor beta chains reported below all come from one sample, sequenced in a study of blood T cell repertoires in COVID-19. Produced via immunoSEQ multiplex PCR; TCRdb's table is partial and in-frame only. The sample gives a few hundred thousand clones, roughly nine tenths of which show up once; approximately 1% is in the top ten. Sequencing was carried out using PBMCs or T cells enriched from blood (not recorded which). The source of these receptors is a man aged 18 to 29 who had recovered from COVID-19.

The chain is built from TRBV9 and TRBJ2-3, with unresolved D. V shed 0 bases and J shed 9 bases, with 11 bases lying between them. The germline gives CDR1 SGDLS, CDR2 YYNGEE. The CDR3 spans 13 residues. In nucleotides, the CDR3 is TGTGCCAGCAGCGTAGACCTTGCCAGAACGCAGTATTTT. This gives the protein CASSVDLARTQYF.

The chain uses TRBV28 and TRBJ2-7; D perhaps matches TRBD1 (6 bases). Between the trimmed V and J ends, which lost 3 bases and 2 bases, there was a span of 11 bases. The CDR3 is 14 amino acids. Looked up from germline, CDR1 is MDHEN and CDR2 is SYDVKM. In DNA form, the CDR3 reads TGTGCCAGCAGTTTCGTACAGGGCCCCTACGAGCAGTACTTC. This gives the protein CASSFVQGPYEQYF.

This sequence joins TRBV7-9 and TRBJ2-5, with a possible D match to TRBD2 (5 bases). Looked up from germline, CDR1 is SEHNR and CDR2 is FQNEAQ (reference sequence). The CDR3 runs to 13 residues. The germline V and J ends were trimmed by 5 bases and 5 bases, with 12 bases remaining between them. The CDR3, as DNA: TGTGCCAGCAGCCCTAGCTATTCGGAGACCCAGTACTTC. Encoded protein: CASSPSYSETQYF.

The chain uses TRBV3-1 (or the pseudogene TRBV3-2) and TRBJ1-4; D not certain. Trimming took 4 bases from V and 4 from J, leaving 19 bases between them. Germline values: CDR1 LGHDT, CDR2 YNNKEL (reference sequence). The CDR3 has 17 residues. The CDR3 DNA reads TGTGCCAGCAGCCCCCCGGGATCTCAGGAGCATAATGAAAAACTGTTTTTT. Protein sequence: CASSPPGSQEHNEKLFF.

This chain uses TRBV11-2 with TRBJ1-5, with 7 bases that match TRBD1. CDR1 is SGHAT and CDR2 is FQNNGV in the germline V gene. Germline trimming cut 1 base from V and 0 bases from J; bases unmatched to any gene: 3. This CDR3 spans 16 amino acids. The CDR3 coding sequence is TGTGCCAGCAGCTTAGCGACAGGGTCTAGCAATCAGCCCCAGCATTTT. Translating it yields CASSLATGSSNQPQHF. Full variable domain (remainder filled in from reference TRBV11-2 and TRBJ1-5): EAGVAQSPRYKIIEKRQSVAFWCNPISGHATLYWYQQILGQGPKLLIQFQNNGVVDDSQLPKDRFSAERLKGVDSTLKIQPAKLEDSAVYLCASSLATGSSNQPQHFGDGTRLSIL.

The CDR3 sequence: CATRASGRNGVGETQYF. The CDR3 coding sequence is TGTGCCACCCGCGCTAGCGGGAGGAATGGAGTAGGTGAGACCCAGTACTTC. This sequence joins TRBV2 and TRBJ2-5; 11 nucleotides match TRBD2. The CDR3 loop spans 17 amino acids. Trimming at V came to 10 bases and at J to 5 bases, leaving 18 bases not matched to a gene. Germline CDR1 SNHLY, CDR2 FYNNEI.